These 16 T cell receptor beta chains came from one sample sequenced in a study of OX40 agonist ivuxolimab in advanced cancers. Using immunoSEQ multiplex PCR, the repertoire was profiled, and TCRdb retains in-frame clones only, with some absent. The table includes 70,000 to 80,000 clones, roughly 90% detected once. Here the sequenced sample was CD4+ or CD8+ T cells sorted from blood, taken in a trial of the OX40 agonist ivuxolimab. The receptors shown here come from an adult with an advanced solid tumor such as melanoma, head and neck, liver or kidney cancer.

This chain joins TRBV18 and TRBJ1-2, with TRBD1 matching 7 bases. Germline V gene lookup returns CDR1 KGHSH and CDR2 LQKENI. The CDR3 extends over 16 amino acids. The ends lost 0 bases at V and 7 bases at J; junction bases unmatched: 11. The CDR3 DNA reads as TGTGCCAGCTCACCACCGAATGGACAGGAAGGTCGTGGCTACACCTTC. Translating it yields CASSPPNGQEGRGYTF. Based on the CDR3 plus reference TRBV18 and TRBJ1-2, the full variable domain is NAGVMQNPRHLVRRRGQEARLRCSPMKGHSHVYWYRQLPEEGLKFMVYLQKENIIDESGMPKERFSAEFPKEGPSILRIQQVVRGDSAAYFCASSPPNGQEGRGYTFGSGTRLTVV.

The chain recombines TRBV6-1 with TRBJ2-3; 7 bases are shared with TRBD1. CDR1 and CDR2 from the germline V gene are MNHNS and SASEGT. The junction had 12 bases not matched to a gene; V was cut back by 6 bases and J by 6 bases. The CDR3 contains 15 residues. The CDR3 region is CASRGQVSFLDTQYF. The CDR3 DNA sequence: TGTGCCAGCAGAGGACAGGTCTCTTTCTTGGATACGCAGTATTTT.

J is TRBJ1-2 and V is TRBV7-6, with 7 bases matching TRBD1. There are 14 residues in the CDR3. V trimming: 5 bases; J trimming: 4 bases; junction bases outside the gene matches: 7. In germline, CDR1 is SGHVS, CDR2 FNYEAQ. The CDR3 is CASSPGEGAYGYTF. CDR3 sequence (DNA): TGTGCCAGCAGCCCCGGAGAGGGGGCCTATGGCTACACCTTC.

The gene calls are TRBV6-7 and TRBJ2-3, with D perhaps TRBD1 or TRBD2 (7 bases each). TRBV6-7 is annotated as an ORF whose role is uncertain. Trimming pared 8 bases from V and 1 base from J, leaving 16 bases between. This CDR3 comprises 15 residues. CDR3: CASRFSGGGTDTQYF. The CDR3 DNA sequence: TGTGCCAGCCGCTTTTCAGGGGGGGGCACAGATACGCAGTATTTT.

This clone appeared once. The CDR3 DNA reads as TGTGCCAGCAGTTACGTAGGGACCGGCGAGCAGTACTTC. This translates into CASSYVGTGEQYF. This rearrangement joins TRBV6-5 to TRBJ2-7, with D perhaps TRBD1 or TRBD2 (5 bases each). The CDR3 spans 13 residues. V lost 2 bases to trimming and J lost 6 bases, with 11 bases between them. Germline V gives CDR1 MNHEY, CDR2 SVGAGI.

The chain joins TRBV29-1 to TRBJ2-1; 10 bases align to TRBD2. Germline CDR1 is SQVTM and CDR2 is ANQGSEA. This CDR3 has 13 residues. V was pared by 8 bases and J by 7 bases, with 8 bases of the junction left unmatched. For the CDR3, the DNA is TGCAGCCTGGGGCTAGCGGGAGTAAATGAGCAGTTCTTC. Translating gives CSLGLAGVNEQFF.

Worth noting for this clone: The sample contains more than one DNA sequence encoding this CDR3. The rearrangement uses TRBV11-1 and TRBJ1-1; a weak D match, TRBD1 (6 bases). Trimming shortened V by 3 bases and J by 5 bases, and 16 bases separated the two germline ends. Germline V lookup: CDR1 SGHAT, CDR2 FQDESV (reference sequence). The CDR3 consists of 15 residues. CDR3 amino acids: CASSFPGQGGTEAFF. CDR3 DNA: TGTGCCAGCAGCTTTCCGGGACAAGGGGGTACTGAAGCTTTCTTT.

The J gene is TRBJ2-7, the V gene TRBV6-5, with a tentative D call TRBD2 (5 bases). Germline values: CDR1 MNHEY, CDR2 SVGAGI. Deletions cut 11 bases from V and 5 bases from J, with 10 bases between. The CDR3 covers 10 residues. CDR3 residues: CAAGRNEQYF. The CDR3, as DNA: TGTGCCGCGGGCCGGAACGAGCAGTACTTC.

The V call is TRBV4-1, the J call TRBJ2-4; the D is unclear. This CDR3 comprises 11 residues. V lost 1 base to trimming and J lost 6 bases, with 1 base between them. Germline V gene lookup returns CDR1 MGHRA and CDR2 YSYEKL. For the CDR3, the DNA is TGCGCCAGCAGCCAAGCAAACATTCAGTACTTC. Translated: CASSQANIQYF.

This sequence joins TRBV4-1 and TRBJ2-7; D is unclear. The germline gives CDR1 MGHRA, CDR2 YSYEKL. This CDR3 is 14 amino acids long. Trimming left V 1 base short and J 2 bases short, with 9 bases between. The CDR3 here is CASSQASPTYEQYF. CDR3 DNA: TGCGCCAGCAGCCAAGCATCACCCACCTACGAGCAGTACTTC.

V is TRBV19 and J is TRBJ2-1, with D perhaps assigned TRBD1 or TRBD2 (5 bases each). This CDR3 comprises 14 residues. The V end lost 5 bases, the J end lost 0 bases, and 8 bases lay between the germline ends. CDR1 is LNHDA and CDR2 is SQIVND in the germline V gene (reference sequence). This CDR3 reads CASSFGGSYNEQFF. For the CDR3, the DNA is TGTGCCAGTAGTTTTGGGGGCTCCTACAATGAGCAGTTCTTC.

This clone was counted once. The J gene is TRBJ2-5, the V gene TRBV30; D remains unclear. This CDR3 comprises 11 residues. Germline loops: CDR1 GTSNPN, CDR2 SVGIG (reference sequence). Trimming removed 6 bases at V and 4 bases at J, with 9 bases between. The DNA for the CDR3 is TGTGCCTGTTCTCCTGGAGAGACCCAGTACTTC. Translated: CACSPGETQYF.

In its sample, this clone was seen once. The V gene is TRBV6-6, the J gene TRBJ2-5; 10 positions match TRBD2. The germline gives CDR1 MNHNY, CDR2 SVGAGI (reference sequence). With V trimmed by 4 bases and J by 1 base, 3 bases remained unmatched. The CDR3 extends over 15 amino acids. The chain's CDR3 is CASSFSSGGQETQYF. Written as DNA, the CDR3 is TGTGCCAGCAGTTTTTCTAGCGGGGGCCAAGAGACCCAGTACTTC.

The chain is built from TRBV5-4 and TRBJ2-1, with a possible D match to TRBD2 (7 bases). The CDR3 is made up of 14 amino acids. CDR1 and CDR2 from the germline V gene are SGHNT and YYREEE (reference sequence). V was cut by 7 bases and J by 2 bases, with 13 bases left in between. CDR3 bases: TGTGCCAGCCGGGGGGACATCGCCTACAATGAGCAGTTCTTC. It encodes CASRGDIAYNEQFF.

The V call is TRBV5-5, the J call TRBJ2-2; D call uncertain. CDR3 size: 16 residues. Trimming pared 4 bases from V and 4 bases from J, leaving 17 bases between. The germline CDR1 and CDR2 sequences are SGHKS and YYEKEE (reference sequence). The CDR3 DNA is TGTGCCAGCAGCCCCGATTCGCAGGCCCTCACCGGGGAGCTGTTTTTT. Its protein product is CASSPDSQALTGELFF. Complete variable domain (other parts from reference TRBV5-5 and TRBJ2-2): DAGVTQSPTHLIKTRGQQVTLRCSPISGHKSVSWYQQVLGQGPQFIFQYYEKEERGRGNFPDRFSARQFPNYSSELNVNALLLGDSALYLCASSPDSQALTGELFFGEGSRLTVL.

This clone was detected only a few times. The CDR3 spells CASSIYYRGRRHSNQPQHF. The CDR3 coding sequence is TGTGCCAGTAGTATCTATTACAGGGGGCGCCGCCATAGCAATCAGCCCCAGCATTTT. The chain uses TRBV19 and TRBJ1-5; 9 nucleotides agree with TRBD1. CDR1 and CDR2 from the germline V gene are LNHDA and SQIVND (reference sequence). The CDR3 spans 19 residues. With 3 bases clipped from V and 0 bases from J, the junction kept 12 bases outside the gene matches.